These 10 T cell receptor beta chains originate from one sample sequenced in a study of T cells in Graves' hyperthyroidism and ophthalmopathy (dated by TCRdb to the late 2010s). Libraries came from multiplex PCR. Sequencer: Illumina HiSeq 2000. The TCR beta CDR3 regions were amplified from the RNA transcripts. The TCR CDR3 was subjected to a first round of RT-PCR using the HTBI primer set and the Qiagen OneStep RT-PCR kit. Using fastp at Q25 and MiXCR, TCRdb reprocessed the public reads and kept productive beta chains. CDR3 protein duplicates are merged, each entry listing the most common genes and DNA. This sample is represented by 500,000 to 650,000 distinct CDR3 sequences; 46% of them were singletons. The ten largest clones capture about two fifths of the sample. The sequenced sample consisted of peripheral blood or thyroid tissue (not recorded which). These receptors all stem from an adult woman with Graves' disease, either hyperthyroidism or ophthalmopathy (not recorded which).

This clonotype showed up many times. In DNA, the CDR3 is TGCAGCGTCCCCACCGGGACAGGGACACATGGCTACACCTTC. This sequence encodes CSVPTGTGTHGYTF. This chain connects TRBV29-1 to TRBJ1-2, with 9 positions matching TRBD1. Germline CDR1 is SQVTM and CDR2 is ANQGSEA. After removal of 6 bases from V and 6 bases from J, the junction contained 11 bases not matched to a gene. The CDR3 covers 14 residues.

A note on this clonotype: A read error may explain this, as a much larger clone is one base away. This chain uses TRBV9 with TRBJ2-2; unclear D gene. This CDR3 comprises 13 residues. Germline CDR1 reads SGDLS; CDR2 reads YYNGEE. V was pared by 5 bases and J by 2 bases, with 7 bases between. This CDR3 is CASRTDNTGELFF. As DNA, the CDR3 is TGTGCCAGCAGGACCGATAACACCGGGGAGCTGTTTTTT.

This clonotype was counted a few times. The gene calls are TRBV20-1 and TRBJ1-1; 9 nucleotides align to TRBD1. Germline CDR1 reads DFQATT; CDR2 reads SNEGSKA (reference sequence). The junction had 7 bases not matched to a gene; V was cut back by 4 bases and J by 4 bases. CDR3 size: 14 residues. In DNA form, the CDR3 reads TGCAGTGCTAAGTACAGGGGGCTTGGCACTGAAGCTTTCTTT. Residues: CSAKYRGLGTEAFF.

The rearrangement uses TRBV20-1 and TRBJ1-2; D remains unclear. Trimming took 4 bases from V and 5 from J, leaving 8 bases between them. This CDR3 has 11 residues. Germline V gene sequence: CDR1 DFQATT, CDR2 SNEGSKA (reference sequence). The CDR3 DNA reads as TGCAGTGCTAAAAGACCGTATGGCTACACCTTC. It translates to CSAKRPYGYTF.

This clonotype was observed a handful of times. This may be a read error: a much more frequent sequence differs by one nucleotide. This chain joins TRBV20-1 and TRBJ1-2; a possible D gene is TRBD1 (5 bases). The CDR3 has 14 amino acids. Germline-derived CDR1 and CDR2 are DFQATT and SNEGSKA (reference sequence). Deletions cut 5 bases from V and 0 bases from J, with 13 bases between. CDR3 sequence reads: CSAPRDASNYGYTF. CDR3 nucleotide sequence: TGCAGTGCTCCGAGGGACGCTTCTAACTATGGCTACACCTTC.

On this clonotype itself: An end of the junction does not agree with germline; a read error may underlie this. The rearrangement uses TRBV10-1 and TRBJ1-1; 9 bases map to TRBD1. This CDR3 region has 14 residues. Germline CDR1 WNHNN, CDR2 SYGVQD (reference sequence). CDR3 sequence (DNA): TGTGCCAGTGGGTCGACAGGGGGAGGGACTGAAGCTTTCTTT. This sequence encodes CASGSTGGGTEAFF.

This clonotype was seen many times. The chain joins TRBV7-9 to TRBJ2-2, with a weak D call TRBD2 (5 bases). V was trimmed by 0 bases and J by 10 bases, leaving 6 bases between them. CDR1 is SEHNR, CDR2 FQNEAQ, per germline (reference sequence). This CDR3 region has 12 residues. CDR3: CASSLALEELFF. The CDR3, as DNA: TGTGCCAGCAGCTTAGCACTAGAGGAGCTGTTTTTT.

This clonotype was observed at least ten times. The chain combines TRBV20-1 with TRBJ2-6; D remains unclear. This CDR3 comprises 14 residues. V was shortened by 3 bases and J by 0 bases, with 6 bases between the two germline ends. Germline CDR1 and CDR2: DFQATT and SNEGSKA (reference sequence). CDR3 sequence: CSARGTSGANVLTF. As DNA, the CDR3 is TGCAGTGCTAGGGGTACCTCTGGGGCCAACGTCCTGACTTTC.

The CDR3 spells CSAPRQGAMLNTEAFF. CDR3 DNA sequence: TGCAGCGCACCCCGGCAGGGGGCTATGTTGAACACTGAAGCTTTCTTT. V usage is TRBV29-1 and J usage is TRBJ1-1; TRBD1 matches 8 bases. Per germline, CDR1 SQVTM and CDR2 ANQGSEA. The V gene end was trimmed by 7 bases and the J gene end by 0 bases; junction bases not matched to a gene: 13. This CDR3 is built from 16 residues. Combining the CDR3 with reference TRBV29-1 and TRBJ1-1 gives the whole variable domain SAVISQKPSRDICQRGTSLTIQCQVDSQVTMMFWYRQQPGQSLTLIATANQGSEATYESGFVIDKFPISRPNLTFSTLTVSNMSPEDSSIYLCSAPRQGAMLNTEAFFGQGTRLTVV.

There are a few counts of this clonotype. V is TRBV7-8 and J is TRBJ1-5; TRBD1 agrees at 9 bases. The CDR3 has 16 residues. Unmatched junction bases numbered 4, after V lost 0 bases and J lost 4 bases. Germline V gene sequence: CDR1 SGHVS, CDR2 FQNEAQ. The CDR3 spells CASSLARTGDNQPQHF. The CDR3 nucleotides are TGTGCCAGCAGCTTAGCTAGGACAGGGGATAATCAGCCCCAGCATTTT.